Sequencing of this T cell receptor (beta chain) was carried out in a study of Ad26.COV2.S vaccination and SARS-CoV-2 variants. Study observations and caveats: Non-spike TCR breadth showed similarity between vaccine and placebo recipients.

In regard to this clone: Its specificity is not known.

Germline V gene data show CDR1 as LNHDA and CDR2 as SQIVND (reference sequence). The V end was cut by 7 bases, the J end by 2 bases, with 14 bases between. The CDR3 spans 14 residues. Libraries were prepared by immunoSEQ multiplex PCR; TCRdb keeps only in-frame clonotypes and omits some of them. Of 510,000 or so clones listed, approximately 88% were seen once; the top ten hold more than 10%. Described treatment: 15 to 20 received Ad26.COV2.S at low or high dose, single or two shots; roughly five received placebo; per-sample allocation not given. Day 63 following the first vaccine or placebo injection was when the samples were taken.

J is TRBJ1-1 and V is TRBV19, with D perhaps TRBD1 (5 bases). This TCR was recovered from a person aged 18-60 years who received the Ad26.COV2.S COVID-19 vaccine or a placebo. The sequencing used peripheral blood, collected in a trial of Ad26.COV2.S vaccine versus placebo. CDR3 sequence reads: CASTPYQGNTEAFF. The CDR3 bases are TGTGCCAGTACTCCTTATCAGGGAAACACTGAAGCTTTCTTT. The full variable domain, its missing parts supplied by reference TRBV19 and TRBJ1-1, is DGGITQSPKYLFRKEGQNVTLSCEQNLNHDAMYWYRQDPGQGLRLIYYSQIVNDFQKGDIAEGYSVSREKKESFPLTVTSAQKNPTAFYLCASTPYQGNTEAFFGQGTRLTVV.